This passage covers 15 T cell receptor beta chains from one sample sequenced in a study of CD8 T cells in Susac syndrome. About 0.5 to 1 ug RNA was reverse transcribed with random hexamers. TCRdb reanalysed the immunoSEQ multiplex PCR reads using MiXCR and keeps one entry per CDR3 protein. Here the sample spans 200,000 to 300,000 distinct CDR3 sequences, around 93% being singletons. Sequencing was carried out using CD4+ T cells from PBMCs. The receptor source for this set is a human donor with multiple sclerosis.

This chain uses TRBV27 with TRBJ1-2, with D unresolved. CDR1 MNHEY and CDR2 SMNVEV come from the germline V gene (reference sequence). The CDR3 runs to 14 residues. The V gene lost 11 bases and the J gene lost 4 bases, with 20 bases spanning the gap. The CDR3 DNA reads TGTGCCGTAAGATCCCCAGGCGGCGGCTATGGCTACACCTTC. The encoded protein is CAVRSPGGGYGYTF.

The chain employs TRBV6-6 and TRBJ2-3; 7 bases align to TRBD1. Trimming cost V 6 bases and J 2 bases; bases outside gene matches: 11. This CDR3 spans 16 amino acids. Germline loops: CDR1 MNHNY, CDR2 SVGAGI (reference sequence). The CDR3 coding sequence is TGTGCCAGCAGACACCACTGGGACAGATCCACAGATACGCAGTATTTT. This translates into CASRHHWDRSTDTQYF.

This CDR3 is CASSVGSGKTDNEQFF. CDR3 DNA: TGTGCCAGCAGCGTAGGTAGCGGGAAAACGGACAATGAGCAGTTCTTC. This chain joins TRBV9 and TRBJ2-1; 8 bases agree with TRBD2. The CDR3 is 16 residues long. With 0 bases clipped from V and 5 bases from J, the junction kept 7 bases outside the gene matches. Germline assignment: CDR1 SGDLS and CDR2 YYNGEE. Variable domain in full (rest from reference TRBV9 and TRBJ2-1): DSGVTQTPKHLITATGQRVTLRCSPRSGDLSVYWYQQSLDQGLQFLIQYYNGEERAKGNILERFSAQQFPDLHSELNLSSLELGDSALYFCASSVGSGKTDNEQFFGPGTRLTVL.

This sequence joins TRBV7-9 and TRBJ2-2; D is perhaps TRBD2 (5 bases). V was trimmed by 5 bases and J by 4 bases, leaving 14 bases between them. CDR3 length equals 15 residues. Germline V CDR1 and CDR2: SEHNR, FQNEAQ (reference sequence). For the CDR3, the DNA is TGTGCCAGCAGCCTAGGAGAGGGCCCCACCGGGGAGCTGTTTTTT. Its translation: CASSLGEGPTGELFF.

The chain combines TRBV3-1 with TRBJ1-4; perhaps TRBD1 as D (5 bases). V lost 1 base to trimming and J lost 0 bases, with 15 bases between them. The CDR3 loop spans 18 amino acids. The germline CDR1 and CDR2 sequences are LGHDT and YNNKEL (reference sequence). The CDR3 DNA reads TGTGCCAGCAGCCAAGGCGCAGGGTCGGGATCAACTAATGAAAAACTGTTTTTT. Encoded protein: CASSQGAGSGSTNEKLFF.

CDR3 DNA: TGTGCCAGCAGATCCCCGACTTCTTTGCAGTTCTTC. Its translation is CASRSPTSLQFF. This rearrangement joins TRBV6-1 to TRBJ2-1; D gene ambiguous. Germline V gives CDR1 MNHNS, CDR2 SASEGT. The CDR3 sequence is 12 residues long. Trimming removed 6 bases at V and 12 bases at J, with 15 bases between.

The chain joins TRBV5-4 to TRBJ1-4; no clear D gene. The V end lost 5 bases, the J end lost 7 bases, and 12 bases lay between the germline ends. In germline, CDR1 is SGHNT, CDR2 YYREEE (reference sequence). This CDR3 region has 13 residues. This CDR3 reads CASSLLKGEKLFF. CDR3 nucleotides: TGTGCCAGCAGTCTTCTCAAGGGTGAAAAACTGTTTTTT.

The genes are TRBV6-1 and TRBJ2-7, with D uncertain. The germline CDR1 and CDR2 sequences are MNHNS and SASEGT. V was shortened by 4 bases and J by 9 bases, with 13 bases between the two germline ends. The CDR3 runs 12 residues. The CDR3 reads CASSAPSTWQYV. The DNA for the CDR3 is TGTGCCAGCAGTGCTCCCTCTACGTGGCAGTACGTC.

The chain links TRBV4-1 to TRBJ2-2; TRBD1 matches 9 bases. The V and J ends lost 4 bases and 4 bases, in that order; junction bases with no gene match: 4. This CDR3 comprises 15 residues. CDR1 is MGHRA and CDR2 is YSYEKL in the germline V gene. The CDR3 sequence: CASSPQGAPTGELFF. Written as DNA, the CDR3 is TGCGCCAGCAGCCCACAGGGGGCGCCCACCGGGGAGCTGTTTTTT.

The V gene is TRBV6-5, the J gene TRBJ2-3, with D maybe TRBD2 (5 bases). The CDR3 runs 14 residues. Trimming removed 0 bases from V and 6 bases from J, with 10 bases in between. CDR1 MNHEY and CDR2 SVGAGI come from the germline V gene. DNA for the CDR3: TGTGCCAGCAGTTACTCGTCTAGCTTGGATACGCAGTATTTT. Protein sequence: CASSYSSSLDTQYF.

A few counts support this clonotype. The chain has TRBV27 and TRBJ1-1, with D uncertain. The CDR3 runs 13 residues. V gave up 6 bases and J gave up 1 base, with 9 bases separating them. Germline CDR1 reads MNHEY; CDR2 reads SMNVEV (reference sequence). DNA of the CDR3: TGTGCCAGCAGCCCCAGGACGAACACTGAAGCTTTCTTT. Encoded protein: CASSPRTNTEAFF.

The rearrangement joins TRBV27 to TRBJ1-1; 7 nucleotides align to TRBD1. Looked up from germline, CDR1 is MNHEY and CDR2 is SMNVEV (reference sequence). V was pared by 2 bases and J by 4 bases, with 1 base of the junction left unmatched. The CDR3 sequence is 13 residues long. The CDR3 DNA reads as TGTGCCAGCAGTTTACAGGGGGTCACTGAAGCTTTCTTT. Translation: CASSLQGVTEAFF.

The chain is built from TRBV7-8 and TRBJ2-3, with 9 bases aligning to TRBD1. The CDR3 runs 14 residues. The J segment lost 5 bases and the V segment lost 8 bases, leaving 8 bases of the junction unmatched. Germline V gene lookup returns CDR1 SGHVS and CDR2 FQNEAQ. The CDR3 region is CASRDRETGDTQYF. As DNA, the CDR3 is TGTGCCAGCCGGGACAGGGAGACGGGAGATACGCAGTATTTT.

The chain combines TRBV20-1 with TRBJ2-3, with TRBD2 identical over 7 bases. V lost 5 bases and J lost 0; bases outside the gene matches: 8. Germline assignment: CDR1 DFQATT and CDR2 SNEGSKA (reference sequence). CDR3 length: 15 amino acids. CDR3 protein: CSALRAGPSTDTQYF. The CDR3 DNA follows: TGCAGTGCTTTACGAGCGGGACCTAGCACAGATACGCAGTATTTT.

The V call is TRBV20-1, the J call TRBJ2-5; D is ambiguous. Trimming removed 3 bases from V and 5 bases from J, with 7 bases in between. The length of the CDR3 is 11 residues. Germline values: CDR1 DFQATT, CDR2 SNEGSKA (reference sequence). The CDR3 loop is CSAREIETQYF. The CDR3 DNA is TGCAGTGCTAGGGAAATCGAGACCCAGTACTTC.